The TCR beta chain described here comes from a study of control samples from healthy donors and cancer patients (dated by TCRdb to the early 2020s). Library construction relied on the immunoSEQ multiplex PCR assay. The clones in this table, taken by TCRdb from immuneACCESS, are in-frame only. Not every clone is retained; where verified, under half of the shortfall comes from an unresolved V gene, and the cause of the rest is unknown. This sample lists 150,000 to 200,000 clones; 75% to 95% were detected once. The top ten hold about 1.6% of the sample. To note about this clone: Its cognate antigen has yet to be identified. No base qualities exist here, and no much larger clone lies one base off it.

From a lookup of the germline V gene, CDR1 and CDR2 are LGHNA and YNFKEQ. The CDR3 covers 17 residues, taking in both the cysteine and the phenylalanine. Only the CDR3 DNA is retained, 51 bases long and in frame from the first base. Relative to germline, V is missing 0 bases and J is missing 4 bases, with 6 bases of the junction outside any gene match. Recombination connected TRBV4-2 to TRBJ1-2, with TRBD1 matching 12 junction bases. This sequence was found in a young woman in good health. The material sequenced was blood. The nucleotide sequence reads TGTGCCAGCAGCCAAGAACACGGGGACAGGGGGCTCTATGGCTACACCTTC. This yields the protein CASSQEHGDRGLYGYTF.